What follows is one TCR beta chain and its context. The sample originates from a study of blood T cell repertoires in COVID-19. Study at large: Acute and convalescent COVID-19 samples came from the United States, Italy and Spain. PBMCs, B-cell-depleted T cells, or T cells were the source of the cDNA or gDNA that made up the material.

Per germline, CDR1 KGHDR and CDR2 SFDVKD. CDR3 length equals 15 residues. V lost 5 bases, J lost 4 bases, and 16 bases lay in between. Patients from Seattle were sampled longitudinally, starting during active infection. As originally analysed: Researchers report that nucleated cell counts were estimated from reference gene primer amplification. Data came from immunoSEQ multiplex PCR; TCRdb stores just in-frame clones and leaves some out. V, J and clone size are those of that table, while D and trimming were read from the DNA. The sample contains approximately 230,000 clones, 70% to 90% of which appear only once.

The TCR was taken from a woman younger than 45 with COVID-19, enrolled during active disease. The chain joins TRBV24-1 to TRBJ1-2; tentative D call: TRBD1 (6 bases). The sequenced material came from peripheral blood. The CDR3 loop is CATSGSAGETYGYTF. The CDR3 nucleotides are TGTGCCACCAGTGGCTCCGCAGGGGAAACCTATGGCTACACCTTC.